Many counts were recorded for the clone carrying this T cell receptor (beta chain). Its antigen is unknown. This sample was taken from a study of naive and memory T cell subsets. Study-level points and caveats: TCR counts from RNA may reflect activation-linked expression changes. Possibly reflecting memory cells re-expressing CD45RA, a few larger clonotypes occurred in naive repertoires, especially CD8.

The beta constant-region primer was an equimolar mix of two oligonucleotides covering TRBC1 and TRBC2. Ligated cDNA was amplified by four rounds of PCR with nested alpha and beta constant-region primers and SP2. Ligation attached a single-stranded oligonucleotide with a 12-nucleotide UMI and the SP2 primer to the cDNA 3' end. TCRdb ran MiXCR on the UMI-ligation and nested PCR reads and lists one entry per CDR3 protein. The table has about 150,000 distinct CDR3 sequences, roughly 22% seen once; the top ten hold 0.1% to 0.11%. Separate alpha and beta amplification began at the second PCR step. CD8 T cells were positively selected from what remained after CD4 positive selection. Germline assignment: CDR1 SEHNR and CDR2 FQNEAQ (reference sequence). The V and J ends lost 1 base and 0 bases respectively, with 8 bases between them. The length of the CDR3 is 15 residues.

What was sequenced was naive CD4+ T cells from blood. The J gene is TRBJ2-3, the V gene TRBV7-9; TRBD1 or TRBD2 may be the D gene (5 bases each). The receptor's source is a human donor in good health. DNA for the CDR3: TGTGCCAGCAGCTTAGAGGGGAGAAGCACAGATACGCAGTATTTT. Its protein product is CASSLEGRSTDTQYF. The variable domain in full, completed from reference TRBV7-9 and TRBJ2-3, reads DTGVSQNPRHKITKRGQNVTFRCDPISEHNRLYWYRQTLGQGPEFLTYFQNEAQLEKSRLLSDRFSAERPKGSFSTLEIQRTEQGDSAMYLCASSLEGRSTDTQYFGPGTRLTVL.